The 9 T cell receptor beta chains given below trace back to one sample, sequenced in a study of blood T cell repertoires in COVID-19 (dated by TCRdb to the early 2020s). To prepare the library, the immunoSEQ multiplex PCR assay was applied. TCRdb re-hosts the immuneACCESS table, in-frame sequences only. Its copies lack some clones; in the studies checked, an unresolved V gene accounts for under half of them, and the cause for the rest is not known. Counted in this sample were about 200,000 clones; about nine tenths of them appeared once. The ten largest clones capture 3.5% to 5% of the sample. Sequencing was done on a sample of peripheral blood. The receptors were gathered from a man aged 45 to 65 with acute or convalescent COVID-19.

The CDR3 protein is CASSIKVRAEQYF. The DNA for the CDR3 is TGTGCCAGTAGTATAAAGGTGCGGGCCGAGCAGTACTTC. The rearrangement links TRBV19 to TRBJ2-7, with D tentatively TRBD2 (5 bases). V lost 2 bases to trimming and J lost 6 bases, with 11 bases between them. The CDR3 length is 13 residues. CDR1 and CDR2 from the germline V gene are LNHDA and SQIVND (reference sequence).

The chain has TRBV5-1 and TRBJ2-5, with 11 bases matching TRBD1. CDR1 is SGHRS and CDR2 is YFSETQ in the germline V gene. The CDR3 sequence is 15 residues long. V lost 4 bases to trimming and J lost 5 bases; unmatched junction nucleotides: 7. CDR3 sequence reads: CASSLGQGVVETQYF. The CDR3 bases are TGCGCCAGCAGCCTGGGACAGGGGGTGGTGGAGACCCAGTACTTC.

The chain carries TRBV6-5 and TRBJ2-2; 8 bases agree with TRBD1. The junction had 6 bases not matched to a gene; V was cut back by 7 bases and J by 5 bases. The CDR3 spans 14 residues. From germline, CDR1 is MNHEY and CDR2 SVGAGI. In nucleotides, the CDR3 is TGTGCCAGCAACTTGGACAGGGCTACCGGGGAGCTGTTTTTT. Protein product: CASNLDRATGELFF.

The V call is TRBV6-5, the J call TRBJ1-3; 7 nucleotides agree with TRBD1. The CDR3 has 15 amino acids. Losses at the gene ends were 6 bases for V and 0 bases for J; bases not matched to a gene: 5. Germline CDR1 MNHEY, CDR2 SVGAGI. CDR3 region: CASRGQPSSGNTIYF. The CDR3 DNA reads TGTGCCAGCAGGGGACAGCCGAGCTCTGGAAACACCATATATTTT.

The rearrangement joins TRBV5-6 to TRBJ2-6, with D possibly matching TRBD1 (6 bases). The CDR3 has 17 residues. With 1 base removed from V and 0 bases from J, the gap between germline ends came to 11 bases. The germline V gene encodes CDR1 SGHDT and CDR2 YYEEEE. The DNA for the CDR3 is TGTGCCAGCAGCTTGCAGGGGTGGGGCTCTGGGGCCAACGTCCTGACTTTC. Translating gives CASSLQGWGSGANVLTF.

The J gene is TRBJ2-2, the V gene TRBV4-2, with TRBD2 as a possible D gene (6 bases). The CDR3 runs to 14 residues. With 3 bases removed from V and 8 bases from J, the gap between germline ends came to 13 bases. Germline V CDR1 and CDR2: LGHNA, YNFKEQ. CDR3 sequence: CASSQEGSVGELFF. The CDR3 bases are TGTGCCAGCAGCCAGGAGGGAAGTGTGGGGGAGCTGTTTTTT.

This clone has just a few counts. The V and J genes are TRBV9 and TRBJ2-1; D uncertain. Between the trimmed V and J ends, which lost 0 bases and 5 bases, there was a span of 9 bases. CDR3 length equals 14 residues. Germline CDR1 reads SGDLS; CDR2 reads YYNGEE. The CDR3 reads CASSVASDDNEQFF. The CDR3 DNA follows: TGTGCCAGCAGCGTAGCTAGTGACGACAATGAGCAGTTCTTC.

The chain employs TRBV25-1 and TRBJ2-2; weak D call: TRBD1 (5 bases). V gave up 3 bases and J gave up 5 bases, with 13 bases separating them. CDR3 length equals 15 residues. CDR1 is MGHDK and CDR2 is SYGVNS in the germline V gene. CDR3 protein: CASSDRQTGTGELFF. CDR3 sequence (DNA): TGTGCCAGCAGTGATAGACAGACCGGTACCGGGGAGCTGTTTTTT. Variable domain in full (rest from reference TRBV25-1 and TRBJ2-2): EADIYQTPRYLVIGTGKKITLECSQTMGHDKMYWYQQDPGMELHLIHYSYGVNSTEKGDLSSESTVSRIRTEHFPLTLESARPSHTSQYLCASSDRQTGTGELFFGEGSRLTVL.

This chain links TRBV4-1 with TRBJ2-7; D is unresolved. Looked up from germline, CDR1 is MGHRA and CDR2 is YSYEKL. V lost 4 bases and J lost 6, with 10 bases in between. The CDR3 runs to 12 residues. Here the CDR3 DNA reads TGCGCCAGCAGCCCTTTGAGTGGCGAGCAGTACTTC. This codes for CASSPLSGEQYF.